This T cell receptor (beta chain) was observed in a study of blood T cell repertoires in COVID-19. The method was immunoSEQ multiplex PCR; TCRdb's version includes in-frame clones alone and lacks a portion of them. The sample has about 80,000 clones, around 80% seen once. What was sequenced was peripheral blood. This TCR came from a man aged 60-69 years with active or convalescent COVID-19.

The CDR3 sequence: CASSYGFRNRSSYNSPLHF. CDR3 coding DNA: TGTGCCAGCAGTTACGGATTTCGTAACAGGAGCTCCTATAATTCACCCCTCCACTTT. This chain links TRBV6-2 or TRBV6-3 with TRBJ1-6, with a possible D match to TRBD1 (5 bases). This CDR3 contains 19 residues. CDR1 MNHEY and CDR2 SVGEGT come from the germline V gene. V lost 2 bases and J 0 bases, leaving 17 bases between the germline ends.